These T cell receptor beta chains were read from a single sample in a study of cytomegalovirus exposure and HLA in healthy donors. Profiled with immunoSEQ multiplex PCR; TCRdb holds only in-frame clones, not every one. In the table there are 120,000 or so clones, about 74% of which are singletons. Sequencing input: PBMCs. These receptors originate from a woman in her forties or fifties in good health and CMV-seropositive. Both conserved end residues are part of each CDR3. D genes are given only for firm matches. Size is stated for part of the rows, as once, few or many counts, or as a class when the clone is expanded.

J: TRBJ1-6
D: .
V: TRBV4-2
size: once
DNA: TGTGCCAGCAGCCAAGAAGACGGCAGGGCCCCAGGGTCACCCCTCCACTTT
CDR3: CASSQEDGRAPGSPLHF

J: TRBJ2-5
D: TRBD2
V: TRBV29-1
size: .
DNA: TGCAGCGGGGGCGGGGGGTATGGGGAGACCCAGTACTTC
CDR3: CSGGGGYGETQYF

J: TRBJ2-7
D: .
V: TRBV9
size: few
DNA: TGTGCCAGCAGCGTGGGCAGTCTGAACGAGCAGTACTTC
CDR3: CASSVGSLNEQYF

J: TRBJ2-3
D: .
V: TRBV5-6
size: .
DNA: TGTGCCAGCAGCTTGGGCGCTGGGCAGGGGGGTACGCAGTATTTT
CDR3: CASSLGAGQGGTQYF

J: TRBJ2-5
D: .
V: TRBV2
size: .
DNA: TGTGCCAGCAGTGAAGGTTGGAGGGACCAAGAGACCCAGTACTTC
CDR3: CASSEGWRDQETQYF

J: TRBJ1-5
D: TRBD1
V: TRBV6-5
size: .
DNA: TGTGCCAGCGGGAGGGACAGGGTTCAGCCCCAGCATTTT
CDR3: CASGRDRVQPQHF

J: TRBJ1-1
D: .
V: TRBV10-2
size: .
DNA: TGCGCCAGCAGGGCGAACACTGAAGCTTTCTTT
CDR3: CASRANTEAFF

J: TRBJ2-4
D: TRBD2
V: TRBV5-1
size: .
DNA: TGCGCCAGCAGCTTTGGCGGGGGGGCTCGAGGCATTCAGTACTTC
CDR3: CASSFGGGARGIQYF

J: TRBJ1-1
D: .
V: TRBV5-1
size: .
DNA: TGCGCCAGCAGCTTCGACGGGGACACTGAAGCTTTCTTT
CDR3: CASSFDGDTEAFF

J: TRBJ1-2
D: .
V: TRBV29-1
size: .
DNA: TGCAGCGTTAGCAAGTGGGGGGACCGTGGCTACACCTTC
CDR3: CSVSKWGDRGYTF

J: TRBJ2-2
D: TRBD1
V: TRBV7-2
size: .
DNA: TGTGCCAGCAGCTTAACAGGGGCCAACACCGGGGAGCTGTTTTTT
CDR3: CASSLTGANTGELFF

J: TRBJ1-2
D: TRBD1
V: TRBV5-4
size: .
DNA: TGTGCCAGCAGCCAAGCAAACAGGGGGAATGGCTACACCTTC
CDR3: CASSQANRGNGYTF

J: TRBJ2-5
D: .
V: TRBV2
size: .
DNA: TGTGCCAGCAGTGAAACCAGGGGATTCAGGAAGACCCAGTACTTC
CDR3: CASSETRGFRKTQYF

J: TRBJ2-1
D: .
V: TRBV6-5
size: .
DNA: TGTGCCAGCAGTTACAGGAGGGGCGACAATGAGCAGTTCTTC
CDR3: CASSYRRGDNEQFF

J: TRBJ1-2
D: TRBD1
V: TRBV7-2
size: .
DNA: TGTGCCAGCAGCTTAGGGGGGACAGCCTATGGCTACACCTTC
CDR3: CASSLGGTAYGYTF

J: TRBJ2-2
D: .
V: TRBV19
size: once
DNA: TGTGCCAGTAGTATTTCAGGGGGGACCGGGGAGCTGTTTTTT
CDR3: CASSISGGTGELFF

J: TRBJ1-4
D: .
V: TRBV10-3
size: .
DNA: TGTGCCATCAGTGACATAGGGAGTCCTAATGAAAAACTGTTTTTT
CDR3: CAISDIGSPNEKLFF

J: TRBJ2-3
D: TRBD2
V: TRBV5-1
size: .
DNA: TGCGCCAGCAATCAGTGGGGGGGAGAAACAGATACGCAGTATTTT
CDR3: CASNQWGGETDTQYF

J: TRBJ1-1
D: .
V: TRBV7-2
size: .
DNA: TGTGCCAGCAGCTTAATGATCGGCACTGAAGCTTTCTTT
CDR3: CASSLMIGTEAFF

J: TRBJ2-4
D: .
V: TRBV29-1
size: .
DNA: TGCAGCGTTGTCCCCAGGGTAGCCAAAAACATTCAGTACTTC
CDR3: CSVVPRVAKNIQYF

J: TRBJ1-1
D: .
V: TRBV5-1
size: .
DNA: TGCGCCAGCAGCTTGGGCCTAGGGGGTGAGGGCCTGAACACTGAAGCTTTCTTT
CDR3: CASSLGLGGEGLNTEAFF

J: TRBJ2-7
D: TRBD1
V: TRBV5-1
size: .
DNA: TGCGCCAGCAGCTCCGGGACAGGCTACGAGCAGTACTTC
CDR3: CASSSGTGYEQYF